The clone carrying this T cell receptor beta chain was observed a few times. Its antigen remains unknown. These data originate in a study of T cell responses to AZD1222 COVID-19 vaccine. The study, taken as a whole, reports: The sample set comprised mostly white British donors with more females, and clonal diversity was possibly underestimated. Spike-specific TCR depth and breadth grew after two AZD1222 doses. Baseline seropositives among AZD1222 recipients totaled only six or seven. The repertoires were collected only after the peak T cell response.

Profiled with immunoSEQ multiplex PCR; TCRdb holds only in-frame clones, not every one. The sample holds 110,000 or so clones, approximately 86% seen once. The germline V gene has CDR1 LGHDT and CDR2 YNNKEL (reference sequence). The V and J ends lost 1 base and 5 bases respectively, with 12 bases between them. This CDR3 has 15 amino acids. V gene TRBV3-1 (or the pseudogene TRBV3-2) combines with J gene TRBJ1-3; D perhaps matches TRBD1 (5 bases). The receptor was isolated from an adult in good health. This specimen was peripheral blood, taken on day 0 of AZD1222 vaccination. In DNA form, the CDR3 reads TGTGCCAGCAGCCAAGGGTCAGGGAACCGAAACACCATATATTTT. It yields the protein CASSQGSGNRNTIYF.